Below are 8 T cell receptor gamma chains sequenced from a single sample in a study of gamma-delta T cells after stem cell transplantation. TCRdb redid clone calling on the RT-PCR reads using CATT. Of about 560 gamma-chain clones in the sample, approximately 18% are singletons; the top ten hold approximately 52%. Input material: gamma-delta T cells. These TCRs come from a human donor. It is not recorded whose cells these are; they may come from a transplant donor.

Of note for this clone: A much larger clone lies a single base off, so this may be a read error. Other DNA sequences in this specimen translate into the identical CDR3. This chain joins TRGV9 and TRGJ1 or TRGJ2. The J gene is not listed in TCRdb, so it was assigned here from a DNA match to germline. The CDR3 consists of 11 residues. Per the germline V gene, CDR1 is GITISATS and CDR2 is ISYDGTV (reference sequence). CDR3 residues: CALWESYKKLF. CDR3 nucleotide sequence: TGTGCTTTGTGGGAGAGCTATAAGAAACTCTTT.

By sample share, this clone is large. This chain's CDR3 is CALLVCYKKLF. The CDR3 nucleotides are TGTGCCTTGTTAGTCTGCTATAAGAAACTCTTT. V and J are TRGV9 and TRGJ1 or TRGJ2. Here the J gene came from matching the DNA to germline, since TCRdb omits it. The CDR3 spans 11 residues. The germline V gene encodes CDR1 GITISATS and CDR2 ISYDGTV (reference sequence). The V and J ends lost 8 bases and 7 bases, in that order; junction bases with no gene match: 8.

This clone was detected a few times. This chain joins TRGV9 and TRGJP. No J gene was available from TCRdb, and it was assigned here by a germline match of the DNA. Germline assignment: CDR1 GITISATS and CDR2 ISYDGTV (reference sequence). The CDR3 spans 16 residues. The V gene end was trimmed by 0 bases and the J gene end by 8 bases; junction bases not matched to a gene: 4. In DNA, the CDR3 is TGTGCCTTGTGGGAGGTGCACCAGTTGGGCAAAAAAATCAAGGTATTT. Its translation: CALWEVHQLGKKIKVF.

About this clone itself: The junction does not match germline at one end; this may be a read error. The V gene is TRGV9, the J gene TRGJP. TCRdb supplies no J gene; here it was assigned by aligning the nucleotide sequence to germline. The CDR3 has 17 amino acids. CDR1 and CDR2 (germline): GITISATS, ISYDGTV (reference sequence). CDR3 in amino acids: CALWEVPQELGRKIKVF. DNA of the CDR3: TGTGCCTTGTGGGAGGTGCCTCAAGAGTTGGGCAGAAAAATCAAGGTATTT.

On this clone itself: Within the sample, other DNA sequences also encode this same CDR3. The J gene is uncalled and the V gene is TRGV9. The germline gives CDR1 GITISATS, CDR2 ISYDGTV (reference sequence). CDR3 length: 11 amino acids. CDR3 sequence reads: CALWEYYKKLF. The CDR3 coding sequence is TGTGCCTTGTGGGAGTATTATAAGAAACTCTTC.

The rearrangement links TRGV9 to TRGJP. Germline matching of the DNA provided the J gene here, since TCRdb leaves it blank. Trimming took 1 base from V and 5 from J; bases not matched to a gene: 5. From germline, CDR1 is GITISATS and CDR2 ISYDGTV (reference sequence). CDR3 length equals 17 residues. The CDR3, as DNA: TGTGCCTTGTGGGAGGTTATGGAAGAGTTGGGCAAAAAAATCAAGGTATTT. Translation gives CALWEVMEELGKKIKVF.

This clone is large by share. This chain connects TRGV9 to TRGJP. The J gene, absent from TCRdb, was called here by matching the DNA to germline. With V trimmed by 2 bases and J by 5 bases, 3 bases remained unmatched. The CDR3 length is 16 residues. Germline assignment: CDR1 GITISATS and CDR2 ISYDGTV (reference sequence). CDR3 amino acids: CALWEDKELGKKIKVF. CDR3 sequence (DNA): TGTGCCTTGTGGGAGGACAAAGAGTTGGGCAAAAAAATCAAGGTATTT.

Note on this clone: A much more abundant neighbour one base away suggests this may be a read error. The chain links TRGV5 to TRGJ1 or TRGJ2. No J gene is reported in TCRdb; it was inferred here by comparing the DNA with germline. V lost 3 bases and J lost 8; bases outside the gene matches: 4. The CDR3 is 11 amino acids. The germline CDR1 and CDR2 sequences are VINAFY and YDVSNSKD. CDR3 residues: CATWDGNKKLF. The CDR3 DNA reads as TGTGCCACCTGGGACGGGAATAAGAAACTCTTT.